This T cell receptor (beta chain) was observed in a study of blood T cell repertoires in COVID-19. Overall study context: COVID-19 samples from acute and convalescent phases originated in the United States, Italy and Spain.

This table comes from immunoSEQ multiplex PCR, and its TCRdb copy is limited to in-frame clones, with some not included. The profile shows about 440,000 clones, 88% of them singletons. This CDR3 has 15 residues. Unmatched junction bases numbered 6, after V lost 5 bases and J lost 1 base. From germline, CDR1 is LNHDA and CDR2 SQIVND (reference sequence). Sequencing input: peripheral blood. The clonotype was recovered from a woman aged 50 to 65 with COVID-19, enrolled during active disease. The V call is TRBV19, the J call TRBJ1-2; 8 bases fit TRBD1. Here the CDR3 reads CASSAGQGINYGYTF. As DNA, the CDR3 is TGTGCCAGTAGTGCCGGACAGGGAATTAACTATGGCTACACCTTC.